This paragraph reports one T cell receptor (beta chain). No base quality information exists; no much larger clone differs at one position. These data originate in a study of T cells in tuberculosis (dated by TCRdb to 2016 to 2018). Background on the whole study: In the study, CD1B tetramers and high-throughput TCR immunosequencing were combined to characterize T cells specific for the mycobacterial lipid antigen glucose monomycolate (GMM).

PBMC were thawed, rested overnight, stained with GMM-loaded CD1B tetramer, a Live/Dead dye and anti-CD3, and then sorted on a FACS Aria II. C32 glucose monomycolate purified from Rhodococcus equi was loaded onto CD1B tetramers. Before cryopreservation, the PBMC later used for tetramer sorting had been depleted of CD14-expressing monocytes as part of a separate study. Approximately 99,000 tetramer-negative cells were sorted from each donor and analyzed alongside the tetramer-positive cells. GMM-loaded CD1B tetramers were used to sort antigen-specific T cells from four healthy South African adults. CDR1 and CDR2 are drawn from the germline V gene (reference sequence): LNHDA, SQIVND. Ends trimmed: V by 10 bases, J by 7 bases; bases unmatched to a gene: 7. CDR3 length: 13 amino acids, cysteine to phenylalanine. Just the 39-base CDR3 DNA is kept, in frame starting at base 1. TCR-alpha and TCR-beta chains were sequenced unpaired, so chain pairing information was not available. TCR libraries were generated with the immunoSEQ multiplex PCR assay, using TCR-beta and/or TCR-alpha/delta assays for each sample. The Illumina high-throughput platform was used to sequence the amplified TCR libraries. From the authors' description of their analysis: Clustering and dimensionality reduction were performed using pairwise TCRdist distances among GMM-specific receptors from ex vivo sorted or in vitro expanded T cells. Sequence motifs defined by gene usage and CDR3 content were tested for enrichment in tetramer-positive versus tetramer-negative populations. As stored in TCRdb, this immuneACCESS dataset retains in-frame rearrangements with V and J assigned. A fraction of the clones does not appear; measured against another copy, unresolved V genes explain less than half of the discrepancy, and the remainder lacks a known reason. D and trimming come from the DNA, and the V and J calls and clone size come from that table. The sample table records tens of thousands of clones; roughly 88% of these occur just once. Approximately 2% of the sample lies in the top ten.

Broad study findings and their caveats: T cells that bind the CD1B-GMM tetramer with low affinity may have been missed by the stringent sort gate.

The sequence joins TRBV19 to TRBJ2-1; 10 bases in between match TRBD2. This TCR was recovered from an adult woman with latent tuberculosis. Sequencing was done on a sample of CD1b-GMM tetramer-negative cells sorted from PBMCs. Reading the label with the study, this specimen's cell subset or site is: T cells not binding CD1B-GMM tetramer, sorted from same donor. The CDR3 reads CATIAGGGNEQFF. The nucleotide sequence reads TGTGCCACCATAGCGGGGGGAGGGAATGAGCAGTTCTTC.